This T cell receptor (beta chain) is drawn from a study of blood T cell repertoires in COVID-19. Whole-study context: T cells, B-cell-depleted T cells, or PBMCs supplied cDNA or gDNA.

As processed by the authors: Amplification with reference gene primers provided the estimates of nucleated cell counts. TCRdb's copy holds only in-frame clones and misses some; the assay was immunoSEQ multiplex PCR. V and J calls and clone size are those listed in that table; D and trimming were worked out from the DNA. The sample comprises fewer than 250,000 clones, roughly 86% of which are singletons, and roughly 3% rests with the top ten. The sequencing input was peripheral blood. The TCR was taken from a man aged 55 to 70 with acute or convalescent COVID-19.

The CDR3 sequence: CAWGPEERYYNEQFF. CDR3 nucleotide sequence: TGTGCCTGGGGGCCCGAGGAGCGGTACTACAATGAGCAGTTCTTC. This chain joins TRBV30 and TRBJ2-1, with D perhaps TRBD2 (5 bases). Germline V gene lookup returns CDR1 GTSNPN and CDR2 SVGIG (reference sequence). Between the trimmed V and J ends, which lost 5 bases and 3 bases, there was a span of 17 bases. The CDR3 spans 15 residues.